This section outlines one T cell receptor (beta chain) sequence together with its context. Its target is not known. These data belong to a study of cytomegalovirus exposure and HLA in healthy donors. Findings and limits, study-wide: Beyond CMV serostatus, there was no information to go on about immune exposure.

The PCR ran on 60 Vbeta and 13 Jbeta primers. The data were produced by immunoSEQ multiplex PCR, yet TCRdb's version contains in-frame clones alone and is incomplete. This table has approximately 54,000 clones, approximately 81% appearing once. The receptor was derived from a young woman in good health and CMV-seronegative. What was sequenced was PBMCs.

CDR3 in amino acids: CATSRDRGRVNGYTF. The DNA of the CDR3 is TGTGCCACCAGCAGGGACAGGGGGCGCGTGAATGGCTACACCTTC. The genes are TRBV15 and TRBJ1-2; 11 bases match TRBD1. This CDR3 has 15 residues. Germline V gene data show CDR1 as LNHNV and CDR2 as YYDKDF (reference sequence). With V trimmed by 3 bases and J by 6 bases, 6 bases remained unmatched.